Below are 8 T cell receptor beta chains sequenced from a single sample in a study of CD8+ T cells in alopecia areata. Treatment here: oral pan-JAK inhibitor, 5-10 mg twice daily. Isolated RNA was reverse transcribed into cDNA used as the sequencing template. Assay used: immunoSEQ multiplex PCR; TCRdb lists only in-frame clones, some missing. Of roughly 200,000 clones listed, about 48% are singletons. The starting material was CD8+ T cells sorted from blood, obtained at week 24, from a patient treated with tofacitinib. The origin of the receptors is a human donor with alopecia areata.

The gene calls are TRBV10-1 and TRBJ2-1; tentative D call: TRBD2 (5 bases). Deletions cut 7 bases from V and 10 bases from J, with 17 bases between. In germline, CDR1 is WNHNN, CDR2 SYGVQD (reference sequence). The CDR3 loop spans 13 amino acids. Written as DNA, the CDR3 is TGCGCCAGCACCACGACGGGGTTCGGGGAGCAGTTCTTC. As protein: CASTTTGFGEQFF.

This chain uses TRBV5-6 with TRBJ1-2; D gene uncertain. The germline V gene encodes CDR1 SGHDT and CDR2 YYEEEE. CDR3 length: 13 amino acids. V was clipped by 4 bases and J by 3 bases, with 10 bases between them. The CDR3 reads CASSLGHDYGYTF. The CDR3 region has the DNA TGTGCCAGCAGCCTCGGTCACGACTATGGCTACACCTTC.

The chain recombines TRBV11-2 with TRBJ2-5; no reliable D call. In germline, CDR1 is SGHAT, CDR2 FQNNGV. Trimming took 4 bases from V and 0 from J, leaving 3 bases between them. The CDR3 covers 12 residues. CDR3 protein: CASSSDQETQYF. The DNA for the CDR3 is TGTGCCAGCAGCTCCGACCAAGAGACCCAGTACTTC.

V usage is TRBV5-4 and J usage is TRBJ2-5; D is undetermined. CDR1 is SGHNT, CDR2 YYREEE, per germline (reference sequence). The germline V and J ends were trimmed by 5 bases and 3 bases, with 11 bases remaining between them. This CDR3 comprises 13 residues. The CDR3, as DNA: TGTGCCAGCAGTCTCGGCCGTAAAGAGACCCAGTACTTC. Protein sequence: CASSLGRKETQYF.

This clone was counted a few times. The chain couples TRBV29-1 to TRBJ2-3; TRBD1 matches 7 bases. Germline lookup yields CDR1 SQVTM and CDR2 ANQGSEA. This CDR3 is built from 14 residues. V trimming: 6 bases; J trimming: 5 bases; junction bases outside the gene matches: 11. CDR3 sequence reads: CSVAPQGDGDTQYF. CDR3 nucleotide sequence: TGCAGCGTAGCACCGCAGGGGGACGGAGATACGCAGTATTTT.

The genes are TRBV6-6 and TRBJ1-5; D gene uncertain. The CDR3 covers 14 residues. CDR1 and CDR2 (germline): MNHNY, SVGAGI (reference sequence). V lost 3 bases and J 5 bases, leaving 11 bases between the germline ends. Here the CDR3 reads CASSYPEGDQPQHF. In nucleotides, the CDR3 is TGTGCCAGCAGTTATCCGGAGGGTGATCAGCCCCAGCATTTT.

The chain joins TRBV2 to TRBJ2-7, with TRBD2 matching 7 bases. The CDR3 runs 12 residues. The V gene end was trimmed by 3 bases and the J gene end by 4 bases; junction bases not matched to a gene: 0. Germline CDR1 reads SNHLY; CDR2 reads FYNNEI. The CDR3 spells CASSDGGYEQYF. The CDR3 nucleotides read TGTGCCAGCAGTGACGGGGGGTACGAGCAGTACTTC.

This clone has only one observation. The chain combines TRBV6-5 with TRBJ2-1, with D possibly TRBD1 on 6 matching bases. Trimming took 0 bases from V and 5 from J, leaving 11 bases between them. In germline, CDR1 is MNHEY, CDR2 SVGAGI. This CDR3 is built from 15 residues. The CDR3: CASSYSGGGHNEQFF. The DNA of the CDR3 is TGTGCCAGCAGTTACTCTGGTGGGGGCCACAATGAGCAGTTCTTC.